This T cell receptor (beta chain) came from a study of OX40 agonist ivuxolimab in advanced cancers. Produced via immunoSEQ multiplex PCR; TCRdb's table is partial and in-frame only. The sample lists approximately 64,000 clones, roughly 89% occurring once. J lost 1 base, V lost 11 bases, and 13 bases had no gene match. Germline CDR1 reads ENHRY; CDR2 reads SYGVKD. CDR3 length: 16 residues. V is TRBV10-3 and J is TRBJ1-2, with 10 bases that match TRBD1. This clonotype was sampled from an adult with an advanced solid tumor such as melanoma, head and neck, liver or kidney cancer. Here the sequenced sample was CD4+ or CD8+ T cells sorted from blood, taken in a trial of the OX40 agonist ivuxolimab. CDR3 sequence (DNA): TGTGCCGCAGCCGGGACAGGGGAACTCCTTAACTATGGCTACACCTTC. It is translated as CAAAGTGELLNYGYTF.